This T cell receptor beta chain came from a study of shared clonotypes between healthy human individuals. Germline assignment: CDR1 LGHNA and CDR2 YNFKEQ. CDR3 size: 14 residues. V was pared by 1 base and J by 9 bases, with 6 bases of the junction left unmatched. On this clone itself: What it recognizes is unknown.

The repertoire was sequenced with immunoSEQ multiplex PCR; TCRdb's copy has only in-frame clones and lacks some. Among about 1.1 million clones listed, approximately 78% were seen once. Study-wide results and caveats: Among the subsets, naive ones generally showed larger estimated richness than memory ones.

The chain employs TRBV4-2 and TRBJ2-1; 7 nucleotides line up with TRBD2. The receptor was isolated from a young man in good health. Some clones in this sample may be carry-over from other donors' samples. The sequencing input was memory CD4+ T cells from PBMCs. Subset given: CD45RA-negative fraction. The CDR3 DNA reads as TGTGCCAGCAGCCAAGGGGAGGGGAGTGGTGAGCAGTTCTTC. This sequence encodes CASSQGEGSGEQFF.